This is a list of T cell receptor beta chains from one sample in a study of blood T cells in healthy people across ages. TCRdb passed the 5' RACE reads through MiXCR, listing each CDR3 protein once. The sample lists 800,000 to 1,300,000 distinct CDR3 sequences; about 23% were seen once. Another study also made use of these data, one on T cells of mothers and their children.

The sample taken for sequencing was blood. Receptors originate from a girl aged 2 to 9 in good health. Each CDR3 is given with its conserved first and last residue. Fields, in order: J gene, D gene, V gene, clone size, CDR3 protein, CDR3 DNA. D genes are given only for firm matches. Size tells how often a clone was seen (once, few, many) or the class of an expanded clone, and some rows leave it out.

J: TRBJ2-2; D: TRBD2; V: TRBV4-3; size: .; CDR3: CASSAGSGGSGELFF; DNA: TGCGCCAGCAGTGCTGGGTCGGGGGGTTCCGGGGAGCTGTTTTTT
J: TRBJ2-1; D: TRBD2; V: TRBV5-1; size: .; CDR3: CASSPGTSGGYNEQFF; DNA: TGCGCCAGCAGCCCTGGGACTAGCGGGGGGTACAATGAGCAGTTCTTC
J: TRBJ2-1; D: TRBD2; V: TRBV20-1; size: few; CDR3: CSATLAGVQNEQFF; DNA: TGCAGTGCTACCCTAGCGGGAGTTCAGAATGAGCAGTTCTTC
J: TRBJ1-1; D: .; V: TRBV27; size: many; CDR3: CASSLRGDTEAFF; DNA: TGTGCCAGCAGTTTAAGGGGGGACACTGAAGCTTTCTTT
J: TRBJ2-5; D: TRBD1; V: TRBV3-1; size: few; CDR3: CASSQTTGSETQYF; DNA: TGTGCCAGCAGCCAAACGACAGGGTCGGAGACCCAGTACTTC
J: TRBJ1-4; D: .; V: TRBV6-2/TRBV6-3; size: .; CDR3: CASSRRAGLNEKLFF; DNA: TGTGCCAGCAGTCGACGCGCAGGCCTTAATGAAAAACTGTTTTTT
J: TRBJ2-3; D: TRBD2; V: TRBV4-3; size: .; CDR3: CASSLGLAAHDTQYF; DNA: TGCGCCAGCAGCCTGGGACTAGCGGCTCATGATACGCAGTATTTT
J: TRBJ2-7; D: .; V: TRBV29-1; size: .; CDR3: CSVVLALVSYEQYF; DNA: TGCAGCGTTGTCCTAGCGCTGGTCTCCTACGAGCAGTACTTC
J: TRBJ2-3; D: TRBD1; V: TRBV20-1; size: .; CDR3: CSATLDRGGDTQYF; DNA: TGCAGTGCTACCTTGGACAGGGGTGGAGATACGCAGTATTTT
J: TRBJ2-1; D: TRBD2; V: TRBV2; size: few; CDR3: CASSKKGLAGDNEQFF; DNA: TGTGCCAGCAGTAAAAAGGGGCTAGCGGGGGACAATGAGCAGTTCTTC
J: TRBJ2-5; D: .; V: TRBV20-1; size: few; CDR3: CSATSLGRETQYF; DNA: TGCAGTGCTACTTCCTTAGGGCGAGAGACCCAGTACTTC
J: TRBJ2-5; D: .; V: TRBV7-2; size: .; CDR3: CASSPWDFEETQYF; DNA: TGTGCCAGCAGCCCATGGGATTTCGAAGAGACCCAGTACTTC
J: TRBJ1-4; D: .; V: TRBV7-9; size: .; CDR3: CASSSPPDDEKLFF; DNA: TGTGCCAGCAGCTCACCCCCGGACGATGAAAAACTGTTTTTT
J: TRBJ2-5; D: TRBD2; V: TRBV5-1; size: .; CDR3: CASSLVASGGQETQYF; DNA: TGCGCCAGCAGCTTGGTCGCTAGCGGGGGACAAGAGACCCAGTACTTC
J: TRBJ2-2; D: TRBD2; V: TRBV12-3/TRBV12-4; size: .; CDR3: CASSPTSGRVSGELFF; DNA: TGTGCCAGCAGCCCGACTAGCGGGAGAGTCTCCGGGGAGCTGTTTTTT
J: TRBJ2-5; D: TRBD2; V: TRBV6-5; size: few; CDR3: CASSDGASGNLETQYF; DNA: TGTGCCAGCAGTGACGGGGCTAGCGGGAACCTGGAGACCCAGTACTTC
J: TRBJ1-1; D: .; V: TRBV12-3/TRBV12-4; size: few; CDR3: CASSSRGDGGNTEAFF; DNA: TGTGCCAGCAGTTCCCGGGGAGATGGGGGGAACACTGAAGCTTTCTTT
J: TRBJ2-1; D: TRBD2; V: TRBV6-2/TRBV6-3; size: few; CDR3: CASSYSTSGGSTYNEQFF; DNA: TGTGCCAGCAGTTACTCGACTAGCGGGGGGAGTACCTACAATGAGCAGTTCTTC
J: TRBJ2-7; D: TRBD1; V: TRBV12-3/TRBV12-4; size: .; CDR3: CASSSPGQGENEQYF; DNA: TGTGCCAGCAGCTCCCCGGGACAGGGTGAAAACGAGCAGTACTTC
J: TRBJ1-2; D: TRBD1; V: TRBV10-3; size: .; CDR3: CAISERRQGDTGYTF; DNA: TGTGCCATCAGTGAGAGAAGGCAGGGGGATACTGGCTACACCTTC
J: TRBJ2-7; D: TRBD2; V: TRBV6-2/TRBV6-3; size: few; CDR3: CASSYSASGSYEQYF; DNA: TGTGCCAGCAGTTACTCTGCTAGCGGGTCCTACGAGCAGTACTTC
J: TRBJ1-3; D: .; V: TRBV25-1; size: .; CDR3: CASSEYPQGISGNTIYF; DNA: TGTGCCAGCAGTGAATATCCCCAGGGCATCTCTGGAAACACCATATATTTT
J: TRBJ2-2; D: TRBD1; V: TRBV20-1; size: .; CDR3: CSAALRDRGLTGELFF; DNA: TGCAGTGCTGCCCTCCGGGACAGGGGGCTTACCGGGGAGCTGTTTTTT
J: TRBJ2-6; D: .; V: TRBV7-3; size: few; CDR3: CASSLAISGANVLTF; DNA: TGTGCCAGCAGCTTAGCTATCTCTGGGGCCAACGTCCTGACTTTC
J: TRBJ1-2; D: .; V: TRBV29-1; size: .; CDR3: CSVVEGPYGYTF; DNA: TGCAGCGTTGTAGAGGGGCCCTATGGCTACACCTTC
J: TRBJ2-7; D: TRBD2; V: TRBV20-1; size: few; CDR3: CSAFLAGRGNEQYF; DNA: TGCAGTGCTTTCTTAGCGGGAAGAGGGAACGAGCAGTACTTC
J: TRBJ1-4; D: TRBD1; V: TRBV11-2; size: few; CDR3: CASSLVIGQGRKLFF; DNA: TGTGCCAGCAGCTTAGTAATTGGACAGGGCCGAAAACTGTTTTTT
J: TRBJ2-1; D: .; V: TRBV21-1; size: few; CDR3: CASWGVRGSYNEQFF; DNA: TGTGCCAGCTGGGGAGTTCGGGGCTCTTACAATGAGCAGTTCTTC
J: TRBJ1-3; D: .; V: TRBV29-1; size: .; CDR3: CSVPGFGNTIYF; DNA: TGCAGCGTCCCCGGTTTTGGAAACACCATATATTTT
J: TRBJ2-3; D: TRBD1; V: TRBV7-9; size: few; CDR3: CASSSRQGGTDTQYF; DNA: TGTGCCAGCAGCTCTCGACAGGGCGGCACAGATACGCAGTATTTT
J: TRBJ2-5; D: .; V: TRBV7-2; size: many; CDR3: CASSSFGGQETQYF; DNA: TGTGCCAGCAGCTCGTTTGGGGGACAAGAGACCCAGTACTTC
J: TRBJ2-1; D: TRBD2; V: TRBV12-3/TRBV12-4; size: .; CDR3: CASSFALAGYYGEQFF; DNA: TGTGCCAGCAGTTTCGCCCTAGCGGGTTATTATGGTGAGCAGTTCTTC
J: TRBJ2-5; D: .; V: TRBV4-3; size: .; CDR3: CASSQDHRDQKAQYF; DNA: TGCGCCAGCAGCCAAGATCATAGGGATCAGAAGGCCCAGTACTTC
J: TRBJ2-5; D: .; V: TRBV2; size: .; CDR3: CASKNLGETQYF; DNA: TGTGCCAGCAAGAACTTAGGAGAGACCCAGTACTTC
J: TRBJ2-7; D: .; V: TRBV28; size: few; CDR3: CASSLTIYLFQHF; DNA: TGTGCCAGCAGTTTAACCATATACCTATTTCAACACTTC
J: TRBJ2-7; D: .; V: TRBV6-1; size: few; CDR3: CASSEYGSTPYEQYF; DNA: TGTGCCAGCAGTGAATACGGCAGCACACCTTACGAGCAGTACTTC
J: TRBJ2-1; D: .; V: TRBV6-1; size: few; CDR3: CASAFLVGLSYNEQFF; DNA: TGTGCCAGCGCATTCTTAGTGGGCCTCTCCTACAATGAGCAGTTCTTC